These 24 T cell receptor beta chains originate from one sample sequenced in a study of blood T cells in healthy people across ages. A second about 7 to 12 cycle PCR used barcoded and J-beta primers. TCRdb passed the 5' RACE reads through MiXCR, listing each CDR3 protein once. The data show fewer than 800,000 distinct CDR3 sequences, roughly 30% seen once. Material for sequencing was blood. The receptors stem from a woman aged 80 or over in good health.

Ten or more counts support this clonotype. The chain carries TRBV20-1 and TRBJ2-1, with 9 bases identical to TRBD2. After removal of 0 bases from V and 8 bases from J, the junction contained 11 bases not matched to a gene. Germline V lookup: CDR1 DFQATT, CDR2 SNEGSKA (reference sequence). The CDR3 sequence is 16 residues long. The CDR3 DNA reads as TGCAGTGCTAGAGACGACGGGACTAGCATCGGGGATGAGCAGTTCTTC. Translating gives CSARDDGTSIGDEQFF.

The chain is built from TRBV29-1 and TRBJ2-5; possible D gene TRBD1, 5 bases. CDR3 length: 12 residues. Trimming removed 7 bases from V and 1 base from J, with 10 bases in between. Germline V CDR1 and CDR2: SQVTM, ANQGSEA. The CDR3 DNA is TGCAGCGCCGGACACCCCCAAGAGACCCAGTACTTC. Amino acids: CSAGHPQETQYF.

The rearrangement joins TRBV6-5 to TRBJ1-5; D gene uncertain. The CDR3 runs 15 residues. The germline V and J ends were trimmed by 5 bases and 0 bases, with 11 bases remaining between them. Germline assignment: CDR1 MNHEY and CDR2 SVGAGI. CDR3 amino acids: CASSPDRSSNQPQHF. In nucleotides, the CDR3 is TGTGCCAGCAGTCCGGACCGGAGTAGCAATCAGCCCCAGCATTTT.

The chain combines TRBV6-6 with TRBJ1-1; tentative D call: TRBD1 (5 bases). The V and J ends lost 4 bases and 5 bases respectively, with 17 bases between them. CDR3 length: 15 amino acids. CDR1 and CDR2 (germline): MNHNY, SVGAGI (reference sequence). In nucleotides, the CDR3 is TGTGCCAGCAGTTGGGCCAGGGCGGTGGGGACTGAAGCTTTCTTT. As protein: CASSWARAVGTEAFF.

This clonotype was seen ten or more times. The V gene is TRBV6-1, the J gene TRBJ2-1; D ambiguous. The CDR3 totals 13 residues. Germline V gene lookup returns CDR1 MNHNS and CDR2 SASEGT. V lost 2 bases, J lost 9 bases, and 11 bases lay in between. The CDR3 protein is CASSELDTSEQFF. The CDR3 DNA follows: TGTGCCAGCAGTGAACTAGATACAAGTGAGCAGTTCTTC.

This clonotype was found many times. The V and J genes are TRBV20-1 and TRBJ1-2; TRBD1 agrees at 7 bases. CDR1 and CDR2 from the germline V gene are DFQATT and SNEGSKA (reference sequence). The ends lost 2 bases at V and 4 bases at J; junction bases unmatched: 19. The CDR3 is made up of 18 amino acids. The CDR3, as DNA: TGCAGTGCTAGACCAGACGGGACAGCTACCGGGGCAGGCTATGGCTACACCTTC. Encoded protein: CSARPDGTATGAGYGYTF.

This clonotype has at least ten counts. The chain carries TRBV28 and TRBJ2-1; D remains ambiguous. The germline gives CDR1 MDHEN, CDR2 SYDVKM. The CDR3 length is 12 residues. Between the trimmed V and J ends, which lost 5 bases and 3 bases, there was a span of 5 bases. The CDR3 coding sequence is TGTGCCAGCAGTACCAACTACAATGAGCAGTTCTTC. Amino acid sequence: CASSTNYNEQFF.

This clonotype was recorded at least ten times. This chain connects TRBV7-6 to TRBJ2-7, with 8 bases lining up with TRBD1. CDR3 size: 15 residues. The V segment lost 4 bases and the J segment 0 bases; nucleotides outside the gene matches: 5. Per the germline V gene, CDR1 is SGHVS and CDR2 is FNYEAQ. CDR3 coding DNA: TGTGCCAGCAGCTACAGGACAGGGCCCTCCTACGAGCAGTACTTC. Protein sequence: CASSYRTGPSYEQYF.

This clonotype has at least ten counts. This rearrangement joins TRBV6-5 to TRBJ1-4; D uncertain. This CDR3 comprises 16 residues. Trimming shortened V by 5 bases and J by 5 bases, and 18 bases separated the two germline ends. Germline assignment: CDR1 MNHEY and CDR2 SVGAGI. The CDR3 loop is CASSRASDGPNEKLFF. As DNA, the CDR3 is TGTGCCAGCAGTAGGGCCTCCGACGGACCGAATGAAAAACTGTTTTTT.

This clonotype was observed a handful of times. The chain uses TRBV15 and TRBJ2-1; 9 nucleotides align to TRBD1. Germline lookup yields CDR1 LNHNV and CDR2 YYDKDF (reference sequence). The ends lost 3 bases at V and 6 bases at J; junction bases unmatched: 9. This CDR3 spans 16 amino acids. For the CDR3, the DNA is TGTGCCACCAGCAGGGGGGAGGGACAGGGTCGCAATGAGCAGTTCTTC. Translation: CATSRGEGQGRNEQFF.

Many counts were recorded for this clonotype. CDR3 sequence: CASSLVYGSAGGYTF. CDR3 DNA: TGTGCCAGCAGCTTAGTTTACGGGAGTGCGGGTGGCTACACCTTC. The chain has TRBV7-8 and TRBJ1-2; no definite D call. V was trimmed by 1 base and J by 7 bases, leaving 16 bases between them. The CDR3 is made up of 15 amino acids. Germline CDR1 SGHVS, CDR2 FQNEAQ.

The table lists this clonotype with a count of one. This chain links TRBV20-1 with TRBJ2-2, with 14 bases lining up with TRBD2. The CDR3 is 17 amino acids. Germline assignment: CDR1 DFQATT and CDR2 SNEGSKA (reference sequence). V was pared by 3 bases and J by 7 bases, with 10 bases of the junction left unmatched. In DNA form, the CDR3 reads TGCAGTGCTAGCGCCGGACTAGCGGGGGGACCGATCGGGGAGCTGTTTTTT. This codes for CSASAGLAGGPIGELFF.

This clonotype has ten or more counts. This chain connects TRBV4-3 to TRBJ1-2; unclear D gene. From germline, CDR1 is LGHNA and CDR2 YSLEER. The ends were cut back, 1 base at V and 0 bases at J, with 9 bases in the middle. This CDR3 is built from 15 residues. The CDR3, as DNA: TGCGCCAGCAGCCAAGCTAGGGCAGCTAACTATGGCTACACCTTC. This sequence encodes CASSQARAANYGYTF.

In DNA form, the CDR3 reads TGTGCCAGCAGCCGACAGGTAATGAACACTGAAGCTTTCTTT. Translating gives CASSRQVMNTEAFF. This sequence joins TRBV6-5 and TRBJ1-1; D is possibly TRBD1 (6 bases). Germline V gives CDR1 MNHEY, CDR2 SVGAGI. Trimming pared 6 bases from V and 0 bases from J, leaving 11 bases between. The CDR3 sequence is 14 residues long.

Concerning this clonotype itself: Given a much more abundant clone one base away, this may be a read error. This chain links TRBV20-1 with TRBJ1-5, with D hard to call. V was clipped by 6 bases and J by 6 bases, with 18 bases between them. This CDR3 contains 14 residues. CDR1 is DFQATT and CDR2 is SNEGSKA in the germline V gene (reference sequence). CDR3 in amino acids: CSATGEGWSQPQHF. The CDR3 region has the DNA TGCAGTGCCACTGGCGAGGGTTGGAGTCAGCCCCAGCATTTT.

V gene TRBV7-2 combines with J gene TRBJ1-2, with D perhaps matching TRBD1 (5 bases). Germline CDR1 SGHTA, CDR2 FQGNSA. Trimming removed 8 bases at V and 10 bases at J, with 14 bases between. The length of the CDR3 is 11 residues. The CDR3 sequence is CASLEGRAYTF. CDR3 bases: TGTGCCAGCCTAGAGGGCAGGGCCTACACCTTC. Supplemented by reference TRBV7-2 and TRBJ1-2, the full variable domain reads GAGVSQSPSNKVTEKGKDVELRCDPISGHTALYWYRQSLGQGLEFLIYFQGNSAPDKSGLPSDRFSAERTGGSVSTLTIQRTQQEDSAVYLCASLEGRAYTFGSGTRLTVV.

Notes on this clonotype: This may arise from a read error, as a much more abundant clone is one base away. The chain combines TRBV12-3 or TRBV12-4 with TRBJ2-3; D is possibly TRBD2 (6 bases). CDR3 length: 15 residues. The CDR3 region is CASSSPGGVTDTRYF. The CDR3 coding sequence is TGTGCCAGCAGTTCCCCCGGGGGAGTTACAGATACGCGGTATTTT.

This clonotype was observed at least ten times. The CDR3 region has the DNA TGTGCCAGCAGTTACCGGTCGACCAGCACAGATACGCAGTATTTT. Amino acids: CASSYRSTSTDTQYF. The chain uses TRBV6-6 and TRBJ2-3; D is uncertain. Germline loops: CDR1 MNHNY, CDR2 SVGAGI (reference sequence). The CDR3 length is 15 residues. Deletions cut 2 bases from V and 0 bases from J, with 9 bases between.

This clonotype has more than one count but fewer than ten. This rearrangement joins TRBV5-1 to TRBJ1-2; D gene ambiguous. Germline CDR1 SGHRS, CDR2 YFSETQ. This CDR3 has 14 amino acids. V dropped 0 bases and J dropped 7 bases, with 13 bases sitting between them. CDR3 region: CASSLGTRPAGYTF. Here the CDR3 DNA reads TGCGCCAGCAGCTTGGGTACACGACCGGCTGGCTACACCTTC.

The chain recombines TRBV20-1 with TRBJ2-5; D is perhaps TRBD1 (6 bases). The CDR3 loop spans 15 amino acids. Trimming took off 6 bases at V and 1 base at J, with 18 bases between the two ends. Germline CDR1 and CDR2: DFQATT and SNEGSKA (reference sequence). The CDR3 region has the DNA TGCAGTGCCCCTTATTGGGGACAAGCCCAAGAGACCCAGTACTTC. Its translation: CSAPYWGQAQETQYF.

The chain carries TRBV20-1 and TRBJ1-2, with a tentative D call TRBD1 (6 bases). The CDR3 consists of 14 residues. V was clipped by 0 bases and J by 4 bases, with 12 bases between them. Germline V gene data show CDR1 as DFQATT and CDR2 as SNEGSKA (reference sequence). CDR3 DNA sequence: TGCAGTGCTAGAGATTACGGGGGCTTCTATGGCTACACCTTC. Amino acids: CSARDYGGFYGYTF.

The rearrangement uses TRBV7-9 and TRBJ2-7; 7 nucleotides match TRBD1. Trimming took 5 bases from V and 3 from J; bases not matched to a gene: 13. The germline V gene has CDR1 SEHNR and CDR2 FQNEAQ (reference sequence). The CDR3 is 16 residues long. CDR3 DNA: TGTGCCAGCAGCCCTACTCCGGGACAGATAAACTACGAGCAGTACTTC. This encodes CASSPTPGQINYEQYF.

This clonotype was observed a few times. Its ends do not fully match the called genes, so a read error is possible. The chain couples TRBV5-1 to TRBJ2-2; 11 positions agree with TRBD2. Germline CDR1 SGHRS, CDR2 YFSETQ. The CDR3 contains 15 residues. The CDR3 DNA reads as TGCGCCAGCAGCTGGCGACTAGCGGGGACCGGGGAGCGGTTTTTT. Encoded protein: CASSWRLAGTGERFF.

This clonotype was detected many times. Here the CDR3 reads CASSPRTGGNEKLFF. For the CDR3, the DNA is TGCGCCAGCAGCCCCAGGACAGGAGGGAATGAAAAACTGTTTTTT. This sequence joins TRBV5-1 and TRBJ1-4, with 7 positions matching TRBD1. The CDR3 loop spans 15 amino acids. Germline CDR1 and CDR2: SGHRS and YFSETQ. The trim removed 4 bases at V and 5 bases at J, leaving 8 bases unmatched.